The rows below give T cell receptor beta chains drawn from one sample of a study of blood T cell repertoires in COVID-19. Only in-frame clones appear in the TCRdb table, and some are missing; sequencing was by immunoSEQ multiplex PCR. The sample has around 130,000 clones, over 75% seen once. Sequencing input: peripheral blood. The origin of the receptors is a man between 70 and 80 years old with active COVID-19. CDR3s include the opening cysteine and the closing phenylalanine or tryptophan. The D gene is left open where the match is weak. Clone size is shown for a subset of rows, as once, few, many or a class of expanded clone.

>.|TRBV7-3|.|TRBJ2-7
TGTGCCAGCAGCTTTAGCGGAAGCTCCTACGAGCAGTACTTC
CASSFSGSSYEQYF
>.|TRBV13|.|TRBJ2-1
TGTGCCAGCAGCTTAGCGTCGGGGGTTAGGTACAATGAGCAGTTCTTC
CASSLASGVRYNEQFF
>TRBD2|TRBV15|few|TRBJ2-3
TGTGCCACCAGCTTCTCTTCTAGCGGGAGAGACACAGATACGCAGTATTTT
CATSFSSSGRDTDTQYF
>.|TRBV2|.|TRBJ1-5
TGTGCCAGCAGTGGTTCCTCCAGGGGCAATCAGCCCCAGCATTTT
CASSGSSRGNQPQHF
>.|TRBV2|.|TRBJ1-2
TGTGCCAGCAGTGACAAAGAAGACAGCTCCTATGGCTACACCTTC
CASSDKEDSSYGYTF
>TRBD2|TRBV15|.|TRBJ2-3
TGTGCCACCAGCAGAGTGGCGGGAGCAGGTGATACGCAGTATTTT
CATSRVAGAGDTQYF
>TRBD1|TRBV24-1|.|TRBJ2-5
TGTGCCACCAGTGACCCTAACAGGGGAGACCAGTACTTC
CATSDPNRGDQYF
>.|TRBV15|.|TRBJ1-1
TGTGCCACCAGCAGAGGGGGAGGGTCTGAAGCTTTCTTT
CATSRGGGSEAFF
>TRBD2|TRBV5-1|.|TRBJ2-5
TGCGCCAGCAGCTTGACAGGGACTAGCGTCGAGACCCAGTACTTC
CASSLTGTSVETQYF
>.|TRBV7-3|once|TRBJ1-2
TGTGCCAGCAGCTTAACGGCAGGGGCTGGCTACACCTTC
CASSLTAGAGYTF
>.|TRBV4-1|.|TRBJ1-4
TGCGCCAGCAGCCAAGATATGGGAGTTAATGAAAAACTGTTTTTT
CASSQDMGVNEKLFF
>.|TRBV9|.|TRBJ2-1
TGTGCCAGCAGTCCCCTAGGAGGGTACAATGAGCAGTTCTTC
CASSPLGGYNEQFF
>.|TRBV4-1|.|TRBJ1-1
TGCGCCAGCAGCCAAGGTGTCACCAGGGTGAACACTGAAGCTTTCTTT
CASSQGVTRVNTEAFF
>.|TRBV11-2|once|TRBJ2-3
TGTGCCAGCAGCTTAGCAGGGGTCGGACGGGCAGATACGCAGTATTTT
CASSLAGVGRADTQYF
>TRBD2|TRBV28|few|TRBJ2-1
TGTGCCAGCCTCGGTGGGGGGGAGGTCGATGAGCAGTTCTTC
CASLGGGEVDEQFF
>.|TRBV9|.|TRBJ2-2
TGTGCCAGCCAGAGAAGCGGCACCGGGGAGCTGTTTTTT
CASQRSGTGELFF
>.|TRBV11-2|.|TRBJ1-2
TGTGCCAGCAGCTTGGTCGGGGGCTACACCTTC
CASSLVGGYTF
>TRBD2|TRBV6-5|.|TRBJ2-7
TGTGCCAGCAGTCCGGGACTAGCGGGGGCTACAAAGGAGTACTTC
CASSPGLAGATKEYF
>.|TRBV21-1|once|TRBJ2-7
TGTGCCAGCAGCAAAGCCGGACCCGGGACAGGGGCCTACGAGCAGTACTTC
CASSKAGPGTGAYEQYF
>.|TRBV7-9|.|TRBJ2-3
TGTGCCAGCAGCACCCTAGTATTTGGCACAGATACGCAGTATTTT
CASSTLVFGTDTQYF
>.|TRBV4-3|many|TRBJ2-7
TGCGCCAGCAGCCAAGCAGCGACAGGAACCTCCTACGAGCAGTACTTC
CASSQAATGTSYEQYF
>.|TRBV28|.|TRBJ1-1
TGTGCCACCCATTACAGGACCGGGGGAGCTTTCTTT
CATHYRTGGAFF
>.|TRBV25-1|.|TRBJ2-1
TGTGCCAGCAGTGCGGGGAACGACTACAATGAGCAGTTCTTC
CASSAGNDYNEQFF
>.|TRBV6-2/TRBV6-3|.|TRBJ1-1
TGTGCCAGCAGTTACATGGGCGACACTGAAGCTTTCTTT
CASSYMGDTEAFF
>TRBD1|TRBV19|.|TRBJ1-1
TGTGCCAGTAGTGCCGTGACAGGGAAATTCGCTTTCTTT
CASSAVTGKFAFF
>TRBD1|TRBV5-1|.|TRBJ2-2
TGCGCCAGCAGCTTGGCCAAGCGAGGGGGCGTCGGGGAGCTGTTTTTT
CASSLAKRGGVGELFF
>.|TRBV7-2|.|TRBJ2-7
TGTGCCAGCAGTCCCCCCCCACCGGGAGCTTTCTACGAGCAGTACTTC
CASSPPPPGAFYEQYF
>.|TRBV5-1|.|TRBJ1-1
TGCGCCAGCAGCCCCGCCGGTCGAGAAGCTTTCTTT
CASSPAGREAFF
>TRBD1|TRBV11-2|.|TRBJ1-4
TGTGCCAGCAGCCCACTTAGGGACAGAAAACTGTTTTTT
CASSPLRDRKLFF
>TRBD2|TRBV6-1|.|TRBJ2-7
TGTGCCAGCAGTGAATTTTCGGGACTAGCGGGAGTCCGCTACGAGCAGTACTTC
CASSEFSGLAGVRYEQYF
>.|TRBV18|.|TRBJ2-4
TGTGCCAGCTCACCACCCGGACAGCTACTAGCCAAAAACATTCAGTACTTC
CASSPPGQLLAKNIQYF
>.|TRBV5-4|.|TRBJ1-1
TGTGCCAGCAGCCACTTTATGAACACTGAAGCTTTCTTT
CASSHFMNTEAFF
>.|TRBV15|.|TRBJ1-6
TGTGCCACCAGCAGAGACGGACAGTCGGGCGGTTCACCCCTCCACTTT
CATSRDGQSGGSPLHF